This entry lists 30 T cell receptor beta chains sequenced from one sample in a study of blood T cell repertoires in COVID-19. Some clones are missing from TCRdb's copy, which holds only in-frame ones; the method was immunoSEQ multiplex PCR. Seen here are about 140,000 clones, about four fifths observed once, and the top ten hold 3.5% to 4.5%. Sequences were obtained from peripheral blood. The receptors were gathered from a woman aged 55-69 years with acute or convalescent COVID-19.

The V gene is TRBV7-2, the J gene TRBJ1-6; D is ambiguous. This CDR3 region has 13 residues. V shed 3 bases and J shed 10 bases, with 10 bases lying between them. CDR1 is SGHTA and CDR2 is FQGNSA in the germline V gene. This CDR3 reads CASSFQNGSPLHF. For the CDR3, the DNA is TGTGCCAGCAGCTTTCAGAATGGCTCACCCCTCCACTTT.

This clone was detected once. This sequence joins TRBV9 and TRBJ2-7; perhaps TRBD2 as D (5 bases). The CDR3 has 15 residues. The V end was cut by 0 bases, the J end by 7 bases, with 17 bases between. From germline, CDR1 is SGDLS and CDR2 YYNGEE. As DNA, the CDR3 is TGTGCCAGCAGCGTAGACGGCTATCCGGGCGGGGAGCAGTACTTC. This sequence encodes CASSVDGYPGGEQYF.

The chain couples TRBV23-1 to TRBJ1-5; D ambiguous. TRBV23-1 is noted as an ORF with a role that remains uncertain. V lost 5 bases and J 3 bases, leaving 8 bases between the germline ends. The CDR3 extends over 13 amino acids. The CDR3 loop is CASSVTANQPQHF. The CDR3 coding sequence is TGCGCCAGCAGTGTTACAGCCAATCAGCCCCAGCATTTT.

V gene TRBV5-1 combines with J gene TRBJ1-1; a weak D match, TRBD1 (5 bases). CDR1 is SGHRS and CDR2 is YFSETQ in the germline V gene. The CDR3 contains 14 residues. Trimming pared 3 bases from V and 1 base from J, leaving 10 bases between. CDR3 sequence: CASSYQQENTEAFF. The CDR3 region has the DNA TGCGCCAGCAGCTATCAACAGGAGAACACTGAAGCTTTCTTT.

The chain couples TRBV7-8 to TRBJ2-1; 7 nucleotides line up with TRBD1. Looked up from germline, CDR1 is SGHVS and CDR2 is FQNEAQ. Trimming removed 8 bases from V and 0 bases from J; junction bases left unmatched: 4. This CDR3 has 14 residues. The CDR3 loop is CASSRDSSYNEQFF. In DNA, the CDR3 is TGTGCCAGCTCCCGGGACAGCTCCTACAATGAGCAGTTCTTC.

The V and J genes are TRBV5-4 and TRBJ2-5, with D hard to call. CDR1 and CDR2 (germline): SGHNT, YYREEE (reference sequence). Trimming removed 3 bases at V and 3 bases at J, with 6 bases between. The CDR3 contains 12 residues. The CDR3 region has the DNA TGTGCCAGCAGCTATGCTAAAGAGACCCAGTACTTC. The encoded protein is CASSYAKETQYF.

This chain connects TRBV28 to TRBJ2-3; TRBD2 matches 9 bases. This CDR3 spans 16 amino acids. From germline, CDR1 is MDHEN and CDR2 SYDVKM. The junction had 8 bases not matched to a gene; V was cut back by 6 bases and J by 1 base. The CDR3 coding sequence is TGTGCCAGCAGGAGCGGGAGGCAGTACCGCACAGATACGCAGTATTTT. This sequence encodes CASRSGRQYRTDTQYF. Looking up the rest from reference TRBV28 and TRBJ2-3 gives the full variable domain: DVKVTQSSRYLVKRTGEKVFLECVQDMDHENMFWYRQDPGLGLRLIYFSYDVKMKEKGDIPEGYSVSREKKERFSLILESASTNQTSMYLCASRSGRQYRTDTQYFGPGTRLTVL.

On this clone itself: One end of the junction is discordant with germline, which a read error may explain. The chain combines TRBV6-1 with TRBJ1-4; D not certain. CDR3 size: 12 residues. In germline, CDR1 is MNHNS, CDR2 SASEGT. The CDR3 DNA reads as TGTGCCAGCAGAGAAGGAGAGGAAAAACTGTTTTTT. It yields the protein CASREGEEKLFF.

The V call is TRBV24-1, the J call TRBJ2-1, with 7 bases fitting TRBD1. The CDR3 runs 14 residues. V lost 2 bases, J lost 5 bases, and 2 bases stayed unmatched. The germline V gene has CDR1 KGHDR and CDR2 SFDVKD. CDR3: CATSDWDSNNEQFF. In DNA, the CDR3 is TGTGCCACCAGTGATTGGGACAGTAACAATGAGCAGTTCTTC.

The chain couples TRBV3-1 (or the pseudogene TRBV3-2) to TRBJ1-2; perhaps TRBD1 as D (6 bases). CDR3 length: 14 residues. CDR1 is LGHDT, CDR2 YNNKEL, per germline (reference sequence). V lost 1 base and J 8 bases, leaving 14 bases between the germline ends. The CDR3 nucleotides are TGTGCCAGCAGCCAAGGGACAGACAGCTCGGGCTACACCTTC. It yields the protein CASSQGTDSSGYTF.

Only a few counts were recorded for this clone. This chain uses TRBV30 with TRBJ2-7; TRBD2 matches 9 bases. CDR1 is GTSNPN, CDR2 SVGIG, per germline (reference sequence). The CDR3 consists of 15 residues. V lost 2 bases and J lost 2; bases outside the gene matches: 7. The CDR3 DNA reads as TGTGCCTGGAGTTCCCGGACTAGCGCAACCTACGAGCAGTACTTC. Its protein product is CAWSSRTSATYEQYF. Combining the CDR3 with reference TRBV30 and TRBJ2-7 gives the whole variable domain SQTIHQWPATLVQPVGSPLSLECTVEGTSNPNLYWYRQAAGRGLQLLFYSVGIGQISSEVPQNLSASRPQDRQFILSSKKLLLSDSGFYLCAWSSRTSATYEQYFGPGTRLTVT.

The chain has TRBV15 and TRBJ2-3; the match to TRBD2 covers 8 bases. The CDR3 has 15 residues. Germline V gene sequence: CDR1 LNHNV, CDR2 YYDKDF (reference sequence). The trim removed 0 bases at V and 7 bases at J, leaving 6 bases unmatched. The CDR3 region is CATSREVAGWNTQYF. In DNA, the CDR3 is TGTGCCACCAGCAGAGAAGTAGCGGGATGGAATACGCAGTATTTT.

The chain combines TRBV30 with TRBJ1-3; 11 bases align to TRBD1. This CDR3 region has 15 residues. From germline, CDR1 is GTSNPN and CDR2 SVGIG (reference sequence). V was pared by 3 bases and J by 5 bases, with 6 bases of the junction left unmatched. Here the CDR3 DNA reads TGTGCCTGGAGGAGGACAGGGGGCGTCAGAAACACCATATATTTT. As protein: CAWRRTGGVRNTIYF.

CDR3 nucleotide sequence: TGTGCCACCAGCAGAAGACTATCTGGGGCCAACGTCCTGACTTTC. It specifies CATSRRLSGANVLTF. The chain combines TRBV15 with TRBJ2-6, with D possibly matching TRBD2 (5 bases). In germline, CDR1 is LNHNV, CDR2 YYDKDF (reference sequence). Trimming pared 2 bases from V and 1 base from J, leaving 6 bases between. The CDR3 is 15 residues long. The full variable domain, rest sourced from reference TRBV15 and TRBJ2-6, is DAMVIQNPRYQVTQFGKPVTLSCSQTLNHNVMYWYQQKSSQAPKLLFHYYDKDFNNEADTPDNFQSRRPNTSFCFLDIRSPGLGDTAMYLCATSRRLSGANVLTFGAGSRLTVL.

This chain connects TRBV7-9 to TRBJ2-1; D perhaps matches TRBD2 (6 bases). Trimming pared 2 bases from V and 6 bases from J, leaving 11 bases between. The germline V gene has CDR1 SEHNR and CDR2 FQNEAQ (reference sequence). The CDR3 loop spans 14 amino acids. Here the CDR3 DNA reads TGTGCCAGCAGCTTACTCGGGAGCTTCAATGAGCAGTTCTTC. Translating it yields CASSLLGSFNEQFF. Filled out from reference TRBV7-9 and TRBJ2-1, the complete variable domain reads DTGVSQNPRHKITKRGQNVTFRCDPISEHNRLYWYRQTLGQGPEFLTYFQNEAQLEKSRLLSDRFSAERPKGSFSTLEIQRTEQGDSAMYLCASSLLGSFNEQFFGPGTRLTVL.

The chain uses TRBV5-1 and TRBJ2-2, with TRBD1 matching over 7 bases. Trimming removed 2 bases from V and 6 bases from J; junction bases left unmatched: 7. The CDR3 loop spans 15 amino acids. Germline V gives CDR1 SGHRS, CDR2 YFSETQ. The CDR3 loop reads CASSLNRGEAGELFF. The CDR3 DNA sequence: TGCGCCAGCAGCTTAAACAGGGGTGAGGCCGGGGAGCTGTTTTTT.

The chain uses TRBV28 and TRBJ2-2; D is uncertain. Trimming cost V 8 bases and J 3 bases, with 10 bases left between them. Germline V lookup: CDR1 MDHEN, CDR2 SYDVKM. CDR3 size: 13 residues. CDR3 nucleotides: TGTGCCAGCGGGCCAGTATACACCGGGGAGCTGTTTTTT. Translated: CASGPVYTGELFF.

The chain couples TRBV5-5 to TRBJ2-7, with 7 bases fitting TRBD2. From germline, CDR1 is SGHKS and CDR2 YYEKEE (reference sequence). The CDR3 has 16 residues. V shed 1 base, J shed 2 bases, and the junction held 9 bases outside the gene matches. CDR3 residues: CASSLHAARGAYEQYF. The CDR3 region has the DNA TGTGCCAGCAGCTTGCACGCCGCACGGGGGGCCTACGAGCAGTACTTC. Full variable domain (outside the CDR3, taken from reference TRBV5-5 and TRBJ2-7): DAGVTQSPTHLIKTRGQQVTLRCSPISGHKSVSWYQQVLGQGPQFIFQYYEKEERGRGNFPDRFSARQFPNYSSELNVNALLLGDSALYLCASSLHAARGAYEQYFGPGTRLTVT.

The CDR3 DNA reads as TGTGCCAGCAGTGTGTTTAGCGGGAGGGCCCAAGAGACCCAGTACTTC. Amino acid sequence: CASSVFSGRAQETQYF. J is TRBJ2-5 and V is TRBV2; 11 nucleotides match TRBD2. CDR3 length: 16 residues. The V segment lost 4 bases and the J segment 1 base; nucleotides outside the gene matches: 5. The germline CDR1 and CDR2 sequences are SNHLY and FYNNEI.

The gene calls are TRBV9 and TRBJ2-7; 10 positions agree with TRBD2. The V and J ends lost 3 bases and 3 bases, in that order; junction bases with no gene match: 0. Germline V gene data show CDR1 as SGDLS and CDR2 as YYNGEE. The CDR3 runs to 13 residues. CDR3 in amino acids: CASSGLAGYEQYF. The CDR3 DNA is TGTGCCAGCAGCGGACTAGCGGGCTACGAGCAGTACTTC.

This chain uses TRBV28 with TRBJ1-3; D is unclear. The CDR3 runs 12 residues. Germline V gives CDR1 MDHEN, CDR2 SYDVKM. Trimming removed 3 bases at V and 4 bases at J, with 4 bases between. In DNA form, the CDR3 reads TGTGCCAGCAGTTTCGAGGGAAACACCATATATTTT. It encodes CASSFEGNTIYF. The whole variable domain, remainder taken from reference TRBV28 and TRBJ1-3, is DVKVTQSSRYLVKRTGEKVFLECVQDMDHENMFWYRQDPGLGLRLIYFSYDVKMKEKGDIPEGYSVSREKKERFSLILESASTNQTSMYLCASSFEGNTIYFGEGSWLTVV.

J is TRBJ1-1 and V is TRBV10-2, with 7 bases matching TRBD1. CDR3 size: 13 residues. V gave up 6 bases and J gave up 3 bases; unmatched junction bases: 4. From germline, CDR1 is WSHSY and CDR2 SAAADI. CDR3 nucleotides: TGCGCCAGCAGGGGACAGCGAGACACTGAAGCTTTCTTT. Its translation is CASRGQRDTEAFF.

The V gene is TRBV6-1, the J gene TRBJ2-7; the match to TRBD2 covers 7 bases. Germline values: CDR1 MNHNS, CDR2 SASEGT. V gave up 4 bases and J gave up 5 bases; unmatched junction bases: 14. The CDR3 sequence is 16 residues long. CDR3 bases: TGTGCCAGCAGTGGAGGGAGGGAAGGCCCTTTCCACGAGCAGTACTTC. Translation gives CASSGGREGPFHEQYF.

Details on this clone: Other DNA variants within this sample encode the same CDR3. The chain has TRBV9 and TRBJ2-3; TRBD1 matches at 8 bases. In germline, CDR1 is SGDLS, CDR2 YYNGEE. The CDR3 has 15 residues. The V gene end was trimmed by 0 bases and the J gene end by 1 base; junction bases not matched to a gene: 1. The DNA of the CDR3 is TGTGCCAGCAGCGTAGAGGGACAGGGCACAGATACGCAGTATTTT. Protein: CASSVEGQGTDTQYF.

The rearrangement uses TRBV6-5 and TRBJ1-1; a possible D gene is TRBD1 (5 bases). The CDR3 spans 14 residues. V lost 7 bases to trimming and J lost 3 bases, with 15 bases between them. Germline-derived CDR1 and CDR2 are MNHEY and SVGAGI. The CDR3 region is CASTMGGSHTEAFF. The CDR3, as DNA: TGTGCCAGCACCATGGGGGGGAGTCACACTGAAGCTTTCTTT.

The chain employs TRBV5-5 and TRBJ2-2; 7 bases line up with TRBD1. CDR3 length: 15 amino acids. Looked up from germline, CDR1 is SGHKS and CDR2 is YYEKEE (reference sequence). Unmatched junction bases numbered 5, after V lost 4 bases and J lost 2 bases. CDR3 coding DNA: TGTGCCAGCAGCCTGGGGACAGCCAACACCGGGGAGCTGTTTTTT. Protein: CASSLGTANTGELFF.

This chain uses TRBV15 with TRBJ1-5; D remains unclear. The CDR3 extends over 16 amino acids. Trimming removed 5 bases at V and 1 base at J, with 15 bases between. Germline loops: CDR1 LNHNV, CDR2 YYDKDF (reference sequence). The CDR3: CATSPSSPSSNQPQHF. The CDR3 bases are TGTGCCACCAGCCCCTCTTCCCCCTCCAGCAATCAGCCCCAGCATTTT.

A single count supports this clone. The CDR3 DNA sequence: TGTGCCAGCAGTCACCCGGGCGGGGAGCAGTACTTC. Its translation: CASSHPGGEQYF. The genes are TRBV6-6 and TRBJ2-7; weak D call: TRBD2 (5 bases). V shed 5 bases and J shed 7 bases, with 12 bases lying between them. This CDR3 contains 12 residues. CDR1 and CDR2 from the germline V gene are MNHNY and SVGAGI (reference sequence).

The chain has TRBV19 and TRBJ1-6; tentative D call: TRBD1 (5 bases). Germline lookup yields CDR1 LNHDA and CDR2 SQIVND (reference sequence). V was cut by 4 bases and J by 14 bases, with 18 bases left in between. The CDR3 has 14 residues. CDR3 sequence reads: CASSRTTEGSTLHF. CDR3 bases: TGTGCCAGTAGTAGGACAACTGAAGGGTCCACCCTCCACTTT.

The rearrangement uses TRBV30 and TRBJ1-2; D possibly corresponds to TRBD1 (6 bases). CDR3 size: 13 residues. CDR1 is GTSNPN, CDR2 SVGIG, per germline (reference sequence). V dropped 0 bases and J dropped 5 bases, with 10 bases sitting between them. The CDR3 nucleotides read TGTGCCTGGAGTGTCGGGGGGCCGTATGGCTACACCTTC. Translation gives CAWSVGGPYGYTF. The variable domain in full, completed from reference TRBV30 and TRBJ1-2, reads SQTIHQWPATLVQPVGSPLSLECTVEGTSNPNLYWYRQAAGRGLQLLFYSVGIGQISSEVPQNLSASRPQDRQFILSSKKLLLSDSGFYLCAWSVGGPYGYTFGSGTRLTVV.